Included here is one T cell receptor beta chain sequence, with context. The data were obtained in a study of blood T cell repertoires in COVID-19. Using immunoSEQ multiplex PCR, the repertoire was profiled, and TCRdb retains in-frame clones only, with some absent. The sample yields approximately 200,000 clones, roughly 90% seen once. This CDR3 is 15 amino acids long. Trimming took 4 bases from V and 0 from J, leaving 7 bases between them. Germline CDR1 and CDR2: SNHLY and FYNNEI. The rearrangement joins TRBV2 to TRBJ1-6; weak D call: TRBD1 (5 bases). This clonotype was obtained from a woman aged 55-69 years with acute or convalescent COVID-19. Material: peripheral blood. The CDR3 DNA sequence: TGTGCCAGCAGTGGGGGGGTCTCCTATAATTCACCCCTCCACTTT. Amino acid sequence: CASSGGVSYNSPLHF.